This T cell receptor beta chain comes out of a study of cytomegalovirus exposure and HLA in healthy donors. For the study at large: Earlier sequencing of around 190 million T cells yielded about 120 million unique TCR beta sequences.

Trimming took 6 bases from V and 4 from J; bases not matched to a gene: 2. The germline CDR1 and CDR2 sequences are MRHNA and SNTAGT. The CDR3 spans 14 residues. This PCR relied on a set of 60 Vbeta primers and 13 Jbeta primers. Assay: immunoSEQ multiplex PCR; the TCRdb copy retains only in-frame clones and omits some. Of about 140,000 clones listed, 79% are singletons. Sample: PBMCs. This receptor was identified in a female donor in good health and CMV-seronegative. The chain has TRBV6-4 and TRBJ2-7; 14 nucleotides align to TRBD2. The CDR3 bases are TGTGCCAGCAGAGGGACTAGCGGGAGTTACGAGCAGTACTTC. Translation gives CASRGTSGSYEQYF.